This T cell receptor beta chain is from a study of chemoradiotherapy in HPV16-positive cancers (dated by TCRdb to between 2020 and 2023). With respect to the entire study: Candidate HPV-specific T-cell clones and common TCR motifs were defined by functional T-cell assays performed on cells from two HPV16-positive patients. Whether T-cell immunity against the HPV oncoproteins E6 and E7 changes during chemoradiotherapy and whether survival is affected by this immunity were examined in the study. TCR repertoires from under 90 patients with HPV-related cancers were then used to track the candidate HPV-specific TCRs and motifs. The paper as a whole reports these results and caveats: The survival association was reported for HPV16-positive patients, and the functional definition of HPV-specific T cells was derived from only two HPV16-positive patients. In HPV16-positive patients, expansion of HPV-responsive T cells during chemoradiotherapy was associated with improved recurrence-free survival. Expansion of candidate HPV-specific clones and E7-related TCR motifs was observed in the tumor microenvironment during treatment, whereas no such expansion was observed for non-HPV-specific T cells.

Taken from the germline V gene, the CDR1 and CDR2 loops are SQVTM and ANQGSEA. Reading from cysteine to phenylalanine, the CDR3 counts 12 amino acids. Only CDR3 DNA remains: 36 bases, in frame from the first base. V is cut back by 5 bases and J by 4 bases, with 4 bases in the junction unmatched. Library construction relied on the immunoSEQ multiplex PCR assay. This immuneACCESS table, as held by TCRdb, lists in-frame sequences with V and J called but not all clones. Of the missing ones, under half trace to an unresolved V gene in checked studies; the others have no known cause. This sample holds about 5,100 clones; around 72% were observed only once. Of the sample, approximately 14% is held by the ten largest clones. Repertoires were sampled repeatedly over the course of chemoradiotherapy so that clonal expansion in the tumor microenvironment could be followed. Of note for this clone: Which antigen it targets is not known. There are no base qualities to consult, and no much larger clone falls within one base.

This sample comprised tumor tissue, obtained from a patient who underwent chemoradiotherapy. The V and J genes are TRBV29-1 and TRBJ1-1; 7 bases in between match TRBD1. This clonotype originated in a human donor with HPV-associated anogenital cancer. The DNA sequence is TGCAGCGTTAAGGGGGCCGGCACTGAAGCTTTCTTT. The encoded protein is CSVKGAGTEAFF.